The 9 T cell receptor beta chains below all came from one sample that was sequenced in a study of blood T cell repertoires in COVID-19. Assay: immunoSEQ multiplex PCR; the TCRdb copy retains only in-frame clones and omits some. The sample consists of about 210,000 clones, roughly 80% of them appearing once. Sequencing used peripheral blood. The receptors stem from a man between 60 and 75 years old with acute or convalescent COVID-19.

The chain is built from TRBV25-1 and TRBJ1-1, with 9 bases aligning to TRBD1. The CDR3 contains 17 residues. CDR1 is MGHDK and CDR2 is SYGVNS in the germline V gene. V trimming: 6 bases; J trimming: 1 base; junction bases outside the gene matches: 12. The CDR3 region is CASREDRGVGRNTEAFF. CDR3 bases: TGTGCCAGCAGGGAAGACAGGGGGGTAGGAAGGAACACTGAAGCTTTCTTT. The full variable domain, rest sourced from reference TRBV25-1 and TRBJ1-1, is EADIYQTPRYLVIGTGKKITLECSQTMGHDKMYWYQQDPGMELHLIHYSYGVNSTEKGDLSSESTVSRIRTEHFPLTLESARPSHTSQYLCASREDRGVGRNTEAFFGQGTRLTVV.

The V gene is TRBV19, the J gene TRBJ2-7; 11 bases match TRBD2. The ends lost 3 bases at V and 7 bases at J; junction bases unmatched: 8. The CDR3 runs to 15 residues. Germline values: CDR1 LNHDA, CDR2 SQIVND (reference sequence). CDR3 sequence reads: CASSMRTSGSEEQYF. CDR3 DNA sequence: TGTGCCAGTAGTATGAGGACTAGCGGGTCGGAGGAGCAGTACTTC.

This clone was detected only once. Here the CDR3 reads CASRRRDRVAAFF. CDR3 nucleotide sequence: TGTGCCAGCAGGAGGAGGGACAGGGTCGCAGCTTTCTTT. V usage is TRBV12-3 or TRBV12-4 and J usage is TRBJ1-1; 9 nucleotides line up with TRBD1. The V gene end was trimmed by 6 bases and the J gene end by 10 bases; junction bases not matched to a gene: 9. This CDR3 spans 13 amino acids.

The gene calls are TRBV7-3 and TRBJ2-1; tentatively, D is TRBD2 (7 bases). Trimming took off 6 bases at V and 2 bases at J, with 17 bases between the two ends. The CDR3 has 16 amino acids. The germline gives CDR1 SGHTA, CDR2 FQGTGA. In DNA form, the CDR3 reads TGTGCCAGCAGGTCCGGGGGGCCTATACCCTACAATGAGCAGTTCTTC. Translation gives CASRSGGPIPYNEQFF.

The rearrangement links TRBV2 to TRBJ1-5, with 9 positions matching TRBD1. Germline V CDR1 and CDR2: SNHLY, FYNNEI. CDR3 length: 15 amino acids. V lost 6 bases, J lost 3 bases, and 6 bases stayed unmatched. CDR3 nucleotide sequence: TGTGCCAGCAGCCCGGGACAGGGCCTCAATCAGCCCCAGCATTTT. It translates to CASSPGQGLNQPQHF.

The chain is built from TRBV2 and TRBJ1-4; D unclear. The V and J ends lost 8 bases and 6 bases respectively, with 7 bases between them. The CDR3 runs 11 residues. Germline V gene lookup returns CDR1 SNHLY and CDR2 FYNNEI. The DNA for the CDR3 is TGTGCCAGCGCGTTTTATGAAAAACTGTTTTTT. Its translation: CASAFYEKLFF. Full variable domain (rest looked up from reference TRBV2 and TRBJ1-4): EPEVTQTPSHQVTQMGQEVILRCVPISNHLYFYWYRQILGQKVEFLVSFYNNEISEKSEIFDDQFSVERPDGSNFTLKIRSTKLEDSAMYFCASAFYEKLFFGSGTQLSVL.

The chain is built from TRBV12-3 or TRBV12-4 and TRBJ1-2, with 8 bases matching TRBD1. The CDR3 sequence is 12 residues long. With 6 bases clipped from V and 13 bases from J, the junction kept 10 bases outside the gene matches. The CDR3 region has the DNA TGTGCCAGCAGCCAACCAGGACAGGGAGGCACCTTC. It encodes CASSQPGQGGTF.

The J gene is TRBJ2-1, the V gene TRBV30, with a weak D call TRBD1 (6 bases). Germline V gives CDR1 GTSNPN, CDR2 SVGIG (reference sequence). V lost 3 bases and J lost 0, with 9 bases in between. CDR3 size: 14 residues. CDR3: CAWRGALSYNEQFF. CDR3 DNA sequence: TGTGCCTGGAGGGGGGCACTCTCCTACAATGAGCAGTTCTTC.

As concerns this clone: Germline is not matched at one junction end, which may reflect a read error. The CDR3 loop reads CASSLAGPRGFAYEQYF. The CDR3 nucleotides are TGTGCCAGCAGCCTAGCGGGTCCCCGGGGGTTTGCCTACGAGCAGTACTTC. This chain joins TRBV7-9 and TRBJ2-7; TRBD2 matches at 8 bases. Germline values: CDR1 SEHNR, CDR2 FQNEAQ (reference sequence). The CDR3 loop spans 17 amino acids.